This T cell receptor (beta chain) was sequenced for a study of T cells in Graves' hyperthyroidism and ophthalmopathy (dated by TCRdb to about 2019). Background on the whole study: Peripheral blood was sampled at the time of initial diagnosis, prior to any treatment. For training and testing, the 100 or so patients in the discovery cohort were randomly divided in a 7:3 ratio. In addition, the study compared T-cell repertoires in thyroid tissue and in blood from six Graves' hyperthyroidism patients. Prospective prediction of ophthalmopathy was tested in an independent validation cohort consisting of some 19 hyperthyroidism patients and some 15 patients who later progressed to ophthalmopathy. After blood sampling, hyperthyroidism patients were treated with methimazole at a starting dose of 30 mg daily, and ophthalmopathy patients were treated with high-dose intravenous methylprednisolone. TCR Vbeta CDR3 sequencing of 120 to 150 peripheral blood samples (fewer than 45 ophthalmopathy, under 80 hyperthyroidism and some 17 progressor patients) is reported in the paper. To identify TCR V-J signatures that set the groups apart, the researchers used a discovery cohort of about a hundred patients, made up of 40 to 45 with Graves' ophthalmopathy and some 55 with stable Graves' hyperthyroidism.

The TCR beta CDR3 regions were amplified from the RNA transcripts. For the first round of RT-PCR on the TCR CDR3, the HTBI primer set was used together with the Qiagen OneStep RT-PCR kit. Libraries were constructed in a second round of multiplex PCR, after which size selection and purification were performed. Sequencing of the libraries was done on an Illumina HiSeq2000 using paired-end 100 bp reads. The original methods were these. Raw data were processed with SOAPnuke, discarding reads with adapters, uncalled bases, mean Phred below 15, or no exact constant-primer or identifier match. High-quality paired reads were merged using COPE v1.2.5, and each unique nucleotide sequence was defined as a clonotype. MiTCR v1.1 was used to align clonotypes to the IMGT TRBV, TRBD and TRBJ reference segments. The analysis included only V-J combinations with a frequency above 0.0001, which together covered 99.2% of the repertoires. The TCS score was defined as F50 (clonal expansion) divided by E x V (chaos), with BLOSUM62-based TCRdist calculated between CDR3 peptides within each V-J. Welch's t-statistics and random forest reduced fewer than 550 V-J features to 13, which were used in a naive Bayes classifier (R e1071). The public reads were reprocessed in TCRdb via fastp at Q25 and MiXCR, keeping in-frame beta chains. CDR3 protein sequences are deduplicated, and each keeps its most common genes and DNA. TCRdb, rather than the study authors, made the V and J calls. In this sample the table shows about 600,000 distinct CDR3 sequences, approximately 15% of which occur a single time. Jointly, the top ten make up roughly 6.9% of the sample.

From its cysteine to its phenylalanine, the CDR3 spans 16 amino acids. Of the read, only the CDR3 DNA is kept; its 48 bases are in frame from base 1. The junction shows trimming of 1 base on V and 1 base on J, and the gene matches do not reach 3 bases of it. The CDR1 and CDR2 encoded by the germline V gene are SGHDN and FVKESK. This clonotype showed up many times. This clone's antigen is unknown. No quality values exist for individual bases; no much larger clone is one base distant. Broad study findings and their caveats: Sample size was not statistically predetermined, and investigators were not blinded to group allocation. Most expanded thyroid clonotypes (frequency above 0.001) were also found in blood, which suggests that blood repertoires may mirror thyroid immune responses. In cross-validation, a model built on a 13 V-J signature told ophthalmopathy apart from stable hyperthyroidism with 87.88% sensitivity and roughly 82% specificity, and in testing the same model reached 80%/75%. In validation, progression to ophthalmopathy was predicted by the model with approximately 67% sensitivity and around 76% specificity, a median of approximately 6.5 months before onset.

In the ophthalmopathy patients, disease was moderately to severely active, with a Clinical Activity Score of 3 or more, a NOSPECS grade of 4 or more, and a duration of less than 3 months. Any patient with an uncontrolled infection, another autoimmune disease, pregnancy or lactation was excluded. Clinical symptoms, serum thyroxine and TRAb, thyroid ultrasound, and orbital computed tomography formed the basis for the diagnoses. PBMCs were isolated from approximately 10 ml of fresh peripheral blood by Ficoll-Paque density gradient centrifugation. Trizol reagent was used to extract total RNA, and RNA quality was then checked on an Agilent 2100 Bioanalyzer.

This TCR derives from a woman younger than 35 with Graves' ophthalmopathy. Recombination linked TRBV14 to TRBJ2-4; 8 bases in the middle match TRBD2. The specimen was blood. The sequence in DNA is TGTGCCAGCAGCCAAGCAGCGGGAGTGGCCAAAAACATTCAGTACTTC. Its product reads: CASSQAAGVAKNIQYF.